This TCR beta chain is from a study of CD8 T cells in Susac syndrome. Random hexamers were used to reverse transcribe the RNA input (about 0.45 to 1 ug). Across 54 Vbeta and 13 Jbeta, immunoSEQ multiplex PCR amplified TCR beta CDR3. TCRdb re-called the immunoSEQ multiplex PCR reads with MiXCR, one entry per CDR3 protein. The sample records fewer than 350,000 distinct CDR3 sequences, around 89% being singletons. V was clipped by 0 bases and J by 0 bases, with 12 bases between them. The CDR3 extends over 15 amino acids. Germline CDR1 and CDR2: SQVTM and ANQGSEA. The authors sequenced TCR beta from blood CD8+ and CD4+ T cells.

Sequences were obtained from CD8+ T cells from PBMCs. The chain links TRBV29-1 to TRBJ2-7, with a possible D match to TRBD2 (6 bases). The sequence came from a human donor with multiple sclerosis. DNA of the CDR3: TGCAGCGTTGAAGACCCCGCCGGGAGCTCCTACGAGCAGTACTTC. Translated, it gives CSVEDPAGSSYEQYF.